These 17 T cell receptor beta chains were sequenced from one sample in a study of cytomegalovirus exposure and HLA in healthy donors. 13 Jbeta primers and 60 Vbeta primers were used for the PCR. Repertoires were generated with immunoSEQ multiplex PCR, while TCRdb's copy carries only in-frame clones and drops some. This sample has roughly 100,000 clones, with about 70% found just once. Sample: PBMCs. The receptor set was obtained from a middle-aged man in good health and CMV-seropositive.

The CDR3 DNA reads as TGTGCCAGCAGTGGGGGGGGCTCGATGAACACTGAAGCTTTCTTT. It encodes CASSGGGSMNTEAFF. This sequence joins TRBV2 and TRBJ1-1; TRBD1 might be the D (6 bases). V shed 4 bases and J shed 0 bases, with 12 bases lying between them. This CDR3 is 15 amino acids long. From germline, CDR1 is SNHLY and CDR2 FYNNEI. The full variable domain, in which reference TRBV2 and TRBJ1-1 provide the parts outside the CDR3, is EPEVTQTPSHQVTQMGQEVILRCVPISNHLYFYWYRQILGQKVEFLVSFYNNEISEKSEIFDDQFSVERPDGSNFTLKIRSTKLEDSAMYFCASSGGGSMNTEAFFGQGTRLTVV.

The CDR3 reads CASSYSKRGGTDTQYF. The CDR3 region has the DNA TGTGCCAGCAGTTACTCAAAACGGGGGGGCACAGATACGCAGTATTTT. This sequence joins TRBV6-5 and TRBJ2-3; 7 positions match TRBD2. The CDR3 consists of 16 residues. Germline CDR1 MNHEY, CDR2 SVGAGI. V shed 0 bases and J 1 base; nucleotides not matched to a gene: 4.

The V gene is TRBV5-4, the J gene TRBJ2-5; 7 bases line up with TRBD1. The CDR3 runs 17 residues. Germline values: CDR1 SGHNT, CDR2 YYREEE (reference sequence). V was pared by 3 bases and J by 5 bases, with 16 bases of the junction left unmatched. The CDR3 region is CASSSPLGGTEEETQYF. The CDR3 coding sequence is TGTGCCAGCAGCTCACCTTTAGGGGGCACGGAGGAGGAGACCCAGTACTTC.

This chain uses TRBV2 with TRBJ1-1, with 10 positions matching TRBD1. The J segment lost 1 base and the V segment lost 6 bases, leaving 2 bases of the junction unmatched. The CDR3 length is 14 residues. Looked up from germline, CDR1 is SNHLY and CDR2 is FYNNEI. The CDR3 DNA reads TGTGCCAGCAGGAGGGACAGGGGGAACACTGAAGCTTTCTTT. Its translation is CASRRDRGNTEAFF.

This clone occurred a few times. The chain carries TRBV7-3 and TRBJ2-1; the match to TRBD2 covers 8 bases. The V gene end was trimmed by 5 bases and the J gene end by 2 bases; junction bases not matched to a gene: 8. Germline loops: CDR1 SGHTA, CDR2 FQGTGA. The CDR3 extends over 16 amino acids. CDR3 residues: CASSPQSGSPYNEQFF. The CDR3 DNA follows: TGTGCCAGCAGCCCCCAAAGCGGGAGCCCCTACAATGAGCAGTTCTTC.

The V and J genes are TRBV12-5 and TRBJ2-5; D is unresolved. Trimming cost V 1 base and J 5 bases, with 14 bases left between them. This CDR3 region has 15 residues. Germline V gene lookup returns CDR1 LGHNT and CDR2 FRNRAP. The CDR3 coding sequence is TGTGCTAGTGGTTTGGCCCGATTACTCACGGAGACCCAGTACTTC. It codes for CASGLARLLTETQYF.

The V call is TRBV5-1, the J call TRBJ1-1, with D unclear. The CDR3 runs to 14 residues. Germline V gene data show CDR1 as SGHRS and CDR2 as YFSETQ. V gave up 0 bases and J gave up 5 bases, with 11 bases separating them. The CDR3: CASSLEVLRTEAFF. CDR3 coding DNA: TGCGCCAGCAGCTTGGAGGTCCTGAGGACTGAAGCTTTCTTT.

The gene calls are TRBV18 and TRBJ1-6; 7 nucleotides line up with TRBD1. Germline values: CDR1 KGHSH, CDR2 LQKENI. The CDR3 is made up of 15 amino acids. The junction had 8 bases not matched to a gene; V was cut back by 2 bases and J by 10 bases. This chain's CDR3 is CASSPMTGLGSPLHF. CDR3 nucleotides: TGTGCCAGCTCACCAATGACAGGGCTTGGGTCACCCCTCCACTTT.

The J gene is TRBJ2-2, the V gene TRBV5-6; D is unclear. From germline, CDR1 is SGHDT and CDR2 YYEEEE. This CDR3 spans 13 amino acids. The ends were cut back, 2 bases at V and 2 bases at J, with 4 bases in the middle. The CDR3 protein is CASSFPNTGELFF. In nucleotides, the CDR3 is TGTGCCAGCAGCTTTCCTAACACCGGGGAGCTGTTTTTT.

In this sample, this clone turned up a few times. The chain links TRBV6-5 to TRBJ2-2; the D gene is possibly TRBD1 (5 bases). The V end was cut by 7 bases, the J end by 3 bases, with 15 bases between. Germline V gene sequence: CDR1 MNHEY, CDR2 SVGAGI. CDR3 length equals 15 residues. Here the CDR3 reads CASTLMGPYTGELFF. The CDR3 region has the DNA TGTGCCAGCACTCTCATGGGGCCCTACACCGGGGAGCTGTTTTTT.

The V call is TRBV5-1, the J call TRBJ1-3; D remains unclear. Trimming removed 0 bases from V and 3 bases from J, with 13 bases in between. The CDR3 loop spans 16 amino acids. Germline CDR1 SGHRS, CDR2 YFSETQ. CDR3: CASSLGAVTGGNTIYF. CDR3 nucleotides: TGCGCCAGCAGCTTGGGAGCGGTAACGGGTGGAAACACCATATATTTT.

The genes are TRBV19 and TRBJ1-1; D call uncertain. The V end lost 5 bases, the J end lost 0 bases, and 10 bases lay between the germline ends. The germline gives CDR1 LNHDA, CDR2 SQIVND (reference sequence). The CDR3 has 14 residues. The CDR3 DNA is TGTGCCAGTAGTCATCGGGAGATGAACACTGAAGCTTTCTTT. This sequence encodes CASSHREMNTEAFF.

The V call is TRBV5-1, the J call TRBJ1-1; TRBD1 matches 8 bases. The ends lost 4 bases at V and 4 bases at J; junction bases unmatched: 6. Germline CDR1 is SGHRS and CDR2 is YFSETQ. The CDR3 loop spans 14 amino acids. CDR3 residues: CASSPPGGPTEAFF. DNA for the CDR3: TGCGCCAGCAGCCCCCCAGGGGGCCCCACTGAAGCTTTCTTT.

This clone was observed a handful of times. The gene calls are TRBV5-4 and TRBJ1-2; the D gene is possibly TRBD1 (5 bases). CDR3 length: 14 residues. The ends were cut back, 6 bases at V and 4 bases at J, with 16 bases in the middle. The V gene's germline CDR1 is SGHNT and CDR2 YYREEE (reference sequence). The CDR3 loop reads CASTSGGRGYGYTF. In DNA, the CDR3 is TGTGCCAGCACCTCGGGGGGGAGGGGCTATGGCTACACCTTC.

The chain couples TRBV7-8 to TRBJ1-1; D is perhaps TRBD1 (6 bases). CDR1 is SGHVS and CDR2 is FQNEAQ in the germline V gene. This CDR3 region has 15 residues. V was shortened by 6 bases and J by 1 base, with 15 bases between the two germline ends. The CDR3 reads CASSLRGGPNTEAFF. The CDR3 nucleotides read TGTGCCAGCAGTCTAAGGGGGGGGCCGAACACTGAAGCTTTCTTT.

This clone was counted a few times. The rearrangement joins TRBV4-1 to TRBJ1-1, with 7 bases matching TRBD1. The length of the CDR3 is 14 residues. Germline CDR1 reads MGHRA; CDR2 reads YSYEKL. The V and J ends lost 0 bases and 7 bases, in that order; junction bases with no gene match: 5. This CDR3 reads CASSQEGGQGEAFF. DNA of the CDR3: TGCGCCAGCAGCCAAGAAGGGGGCCAGGGTGAAGCTTTCTTT.

The rearrangement uses TRBV7-2 and TRBJ2-3; D remains unclear. The CDR3 runs to 13 residues. The germline gives CDR1 SGHTA, CDR2 FQGNSA. V dropped 2 bases and J dropped 6 bases, with 9 bases sitting between them. CDR3: CASSLFERDTQYF. The CDR3 DNA reads as TGTGCCAGCAGCTTATTCGAACGGGATACGCAGTATTTT.